The entry below describes one T cell receptor beta chain. Its target is not known. Per-sample yields of isolated PBMCs were at least 7 million. CDR3 length: 13 amino acids. Looked up from germline, CDR1 is SGDLS and CDR2 is YYNGEE. J gave up 6 bases and V 3 bases, and 0 bases lay outside the gene matches. Through a sample-barcoded 5' primer and a J-beta primer mix, a second PCR was run for about 7 to 12 cycles. TCRdb used MiXCR to reprocess the 5' RACE reads, holding one entry per CDR3 protein. Among about 800,000 distinct CDR3 sequences listed, more than 20% were seen once. The sample originates from a study of blood T cells in healthy people across ages. Findings and limits, study-wide: Compared with aged donors, long-lived donors showed fewer expanded clones, suggesting selection. Roughly linear declines in TCR beta diversity per million T cells occurred with age.

Separately, the same data were catalogued under a study of T cells of mothers and their children.

The V gene is TRBV9, the J gene TRBJ2-4; TRBD1 matches 10 bases. Sequenced material: blood. This sequence was found in a boy between 10 and 17 years old in good health. The CDR3 region has the DNA TGTGCCAGCAGCGGGACAGGGGGAAACATTCAGTACTTC. It specifies CASSGTGGNIQYF. Full variable domain (missing parts from reference TRBV9 and TRBJ2-4): DSGVTQTPKHLITATGQRVTLRCSPRSGDLSVYWYQQSLDQGLQFLIQYYNGEERAKGNILERFSAQQFPDLHSELNLSSLELGDSALYFCASSGTGGNIQYFGAGTRLSVL.